A selection of T cell receptor beta chains follows, all from one sample in a study of shared clonotypes between healthy human individuals. The repertoire was sequenced with immunoSEQ multiplex PCR; TCRdb's copy has only in-frame clones and lacks some. This sample has about 1,900,000 clones; about 95% occur once, and the top ten carry 0.95% to 1.5%. The material sequenced was naive CD8+ T cells sorted from blood. The receptors originated from a man in his late teens or twenties in good health. The CDR3 runs from the conserved cysteine through the conserved F or W. The D gene is left open where the match is weak. The size field is filled for only some rows; it gives once, few, many or a size class.

CASSPGKPGQGLEETQYF,TGTGCCAGCTCACCAGGAAAGCCGGGACAGGGTTTGGAAGAGACCCAGTACTTC,NA,TRBJ2-5,TRBV18,TRBD1
CSVPGRYGETQYF,TGCAGCGTCCCCGGACGCTACGGAGAGACCCAGTACTTC,NA,TRBJ2-5,TRBV29-1,NA
CASSLEPGNYEQYF,TGTGCCAGCAGTTTAGAGCCGGGGAACTACGAGCAGTACTTC,NA,TRBJ2-7,TRBV28,NA
CAWTGTGGYGYTF,TGTGCCTGGACCGGGACAGGGGGCTATGGCTACACCTTC,NA,TRBJ1-2,TRBV30,TRBD1
CASSLSHRATNEKLFF,TGCGCCAGCAGCTTGTCTCATCGTGCAACTAATGAAAAACTGTTTTTT,once,TRBJ1-4,TRBV5-1,NA
CASGLAAVGGVTGPYEQYF,TGTGCTAGTGGTTTGGCGGCCGTGGGGGGAGTGACGGGGCCCTACGAGCAGTACTTC,NA,TRBJ2-7,TRBV12-5,NA
CASSPGLHEGYTF,TGCGCCAGCAGCCCTGGACTACACGAAGGCTACACCTTC,few,TRBJ1-2,TRBV5-1,NA
CASSHDTVSSYNEQFF,TGCGCCAGCAGCCACGACACCGTGAGCTCCTACAATGAGCAGTTCTTC,NA,TRBJ2-1,TRBV4-3,NA
CSVEDLGETQYF,TGCAGCGTTGAAGATCTGGGGGAGACCCAGTACTTC,once,TRBJ2-5,TRBV29-1,NA
CATSPVFPSSFEQYF,TGTGCCACCAGCCCGGTCTTCCCAAGCAGTTTCGAGCAGTACTTC,NA,TRBJ2-7,TRBV15,NA
CASSFGSYNEQFF,TGCGCCAGCAGCTTCGGGAGCTACAATGAGCAGTTCTTC,NA,TRBJ2-1,TRBV5-1,NA
CASERGDEKLFF,TGTGCCAGCGAAAGGGGTGACGAAAAACTGTTTTTT,NA,TRBJ1-4,TRBV28,NA
CASSSEKGYSPLHF,TGTGCCAGCAGTTCGGAAAAAGGGTATTCACCCCTCCACTTT,NA,TRBJ1-6,TRBV28,NA
CASSYSVEYNEQFF,TGTGCCAGCAGTTACTCTGTCGAATACAATGAGCAGTTCTTC,NA,TRBJ2-1,TRBV6-5,NA
CASSLGGPNTEAFF,TGTGCCAGCAGTTTGGGAGGGCCGAACACTGAAGCTTTCTTT,NA,TRBJ1-1,TRBV27,NA
CASSDSMGGQPQHF,TGTGCCAGCAGTGACTCCATGGGTGGTCAGCCCCAGCATTTT,NA,TRBJ1-5,TRBV6-1,NA
CASSFASGRYEQYF,TGTGCCAGCAGTTTCGCCAGCGGGAGGTACGAGCAGTACTTC,NA,TRBJ2-7,TRBV27,TRBD2
CASSLWPPGGGLGTEAFF,TGTGCCAGCAGTTTATGGCCCCCGGGGGGCGGGTTGGGCACTGAAGCTTTCTTT,NA,TRBJ1-1,TRBV27,NA
CASRGDFSGNTIYF,TGTGCCAGCAGGGGGGACTTCTCCGGAAACACCATATATTTT,NA,TRBJ1-3,TRBV2,NA
CAWSVSAGVNEQFF,TGTGCCTGGAGTGTATCCGCGGGGGTAAATGAGCAGTTCTTC,NA,TRBJ2-1,TRBV30,TRBD2
CASSPERGVYEQYF,TGTGCCAGCAGTCCGGAGCGGGGGGTCTACGAGCAGTACTTC,NA,TRBJ2-7,TRBV6-5,TRBD2
CASSAIGMDYRTVSYEQYF,TGTGCCAGCAGTGCCATAGGGATGGACTATCGGACAGTTTCCTACGAGCAGTACTTC,NA,TRBJ2-7,TRBV6-1,NA
CASSLGTSYNEQFF,TGTGCCAGCAGCCTCGGGACATCCTACAATGAGCAGTTCTTC,NA,TRBJ2-1,TRBV27,NA
CASSQDPLDPVRYSTDTQYF,TGCGCCAGCAGCCAAGATCCTCTCGATCCCGTGAGATATAGCACAGATACGCAGTATTTT,NA,TRBJ2-3,TRBV4-1,NA
CAWAGLTDTQYF,TGTGCCTGGGCAGGGCTTACAGATACGCAGTATTTT,NA,TRBJ2-3,TRBV30,NA
CASSLSLEEETQYF,TGTGCCAGCAGCTTATCTCTGGAGGAAGAGACCCAGTACTTC,NA,TRBJ2-5,TRBV11-2,NA
CATTWDGSYNSPLHF,TGTGCCACCACATGGGACGGCTCCTATAATTCACCCCTCCACTTT,few,TRBJ1-6,TRBV10-3,NA
CASSSKPGTDYNEQFF,TGTGCCAGCAGCTCAAAACCCGGGACTGACTACAATGAGCAGTTCTTC,NA,TRBJ2-1,TRBV7-9,NA
CASSDTPYEQYF,TGTGCCAGCAGTGATACGCCGTACGAGCAGTACTTC,NA,TRBJ2-7,TRBV6-1,NA
CASSDLTGGSNQPQHF,TGTGCCAGCAGTGACCTAACAGGGGGGAGCAATCAGCCCCAGCATTTT,NA,TRBJ1-5,TRBV2,TRBD1
CASSSQAADISTGELFF,TGTGCCAGCAGTTCCCAAGCTGCGGACATATCGACCGGGGAGCTGTTTTTT,NA,TRBJ2-2,TRBV27,NA
CASSALAGGTDTQYF,TGTGCCAGCAGCGCACTAGCGGGGGGCACAGATACGCAGTATTTT,NA,TRBJ2-3,TRBV7-2,TRBD2
CASSTSGGFTDTQYF,TGTGCCAGTAGTACCAGCGGGGGGTTCACAGATACGCAGTATTTT,NA,TRBJ2-3,TRBV19,TRBD2
CASSYSTGPQSYEQYF,TGTGCCAGCAGTTACTCGACAGGGCCCCAATCCTACGAGCAGTACTTC,NA,TRBJ2-7,TRBV6-5,TRBD1
CASSVGTSGSTDTQYF,TGTGCCAGCAGTGTCGGGACTAGCGGTAGCACAGATACGCAGTATTTT,NA,TRBJ2-3,TRBV2,TRBD2
CASNDGPSGANVLTF,TGTGCCAGCAATGACGGGCCTTCTGGGGCCAACGTCCTGACTTTC,NA,TRBJ2-6,TRBV9,NA